This T cell receptor (beta chain) stems from a study of T cells in Graves' hyperthyroidism and ophthalmopathy. The CDR3 regions of TCR beta were amplified from RNA transcripts. During a first-round RT-PCR of the TCR CDR3, the HTBI primer set was used. Via MiXCR, TCRdb re-called the multiplex PCR reads, giving one row per CDR3 protein. The sample records about 620,000 distinct CDR3 sequences, about 16% being singletons. On this clonotype itself: Its antigen is as yet unknown.

The V end was cut by 2 bases, the J end by 6 bases, with 5 bases between. This CDR3 spans 11 amino acids. Germline V gene sequence: CDR1 GTSNPN, CDR2 SVGIG (reference sequence). General study points: The model's output predicted ophthalmopathy at a median of about 6.5 months prior to onset.

Newly diagnosed hyperthyroidism patients aged 18 to 65 years had disease lasting under 2 months. The sample was blood. This chain connects TRBV30 to TRBJ1-3, with no clear D. The TCR was taken from a woman aged 25 to 39 with Graves' hyperthyroidism. The CDR3 nucleotides are TGTGCCTGGAGTCCCGTAAACACCATATATTTT. Amino acid sequence: CAWSPVNTIYF.